This T cell receptor beta chain appears in the sequencing data of a study of T-cell memory formation after mild COVID-19. Remarks on this clonotype: Antigen unknown.

The study's findings and limits: The CD4+ clones that contracted clustered mainly within CM and EM, and the CD8+ clones concentrated in EMRA.

MiXCR was run by TCRdb on the 5' RACE reads, yielding one entry per CDR3 protein. The table shows roughly 200,000 distinct CDR3 sequences, with around 15% occurring only once. Germline values: CDR1 KGHDR, CDR2 SFDVKD. The CDR3 contains 13 residues. Deletions cut 3 bases from V and 3 bases from J, with 8 bases between. The sequenced sample was PBMCs or a T cell subset sorted from them (not recorded which). The chain employs TRBV24-1 and TRBJ2-7, with a weak D call TRBD1 (5 bases). The source is an adult woman who had mild COVID-19 (a few samples of this study predate the infection). Cell type and time point are not known. In DNA, the CDR3 is TGTGCCACCAGTGATACTACAGGCTACGAGCAGTACTTC. The encoded protein is CATSDTTGYEQYF.